This is a list of T cell receptor beta chains from one sample in a study of T cell repertoires in cytomegalovirus infection. TCRdb reprocessed the reads via MiXCR and lists one record per CDR3 protein. Among about 190,000 distinct CDR3 sequences listed, roughly 9% were seen once. Sequencing used PBMCs. These receptors originate from a human donor in good health (CMV status not recorded). Some clones in this sample may be carry-over from other donors' samples. The CDR3 runs from the conserved cysteine through the conserved F or W. The order of the fields is J gene, clone size, V gene, D gene, CDR3 DNA, CDR3 protein. D genes are given only for firm matches. Part of the rows lack a size; the others show once, few, many or a class for expanded clones.

>TRBJ2-3|-|TRBV9|TRBD2
TGTGCCAGCAGCGAGAGACCTAGCGGGGGGGCCTTATCAGATACGCAGTATTTT
CASSERPSGGALSDTQYF
>TRBJ2-5|many|TRBV7-2|-
TGTGCCAGCAGCTTAGCGCGATCTAGACTTCAAGAGACCCAGTACTTC
CASSLARSRLQETQYF
>TRBJ2-3|many|TRBV12-5|-
TGTGCTAGTGGCCCGGACCTGGCAGATACGCAGTATTTT
CASGPDLADTQYF
>TRBJ1-1|many|TRBV25-1|-
TGTGCCAGCAGTGTGAAAAGGACGGTGAACACTGAAGCTTTCTTT
CASSVKRTVNTEAFF
>TRBJ2-7|many|TRBV7-2|-
TGTGCCAGCAGCTTCCGGACGGGGATGGGGGTTTCGTACGAGCAGTACTTC
CASSFRTGMGVSYEQYF
>TRBJ2-7|few|TRBV5-5|TRBD2
TGTGCCAGCAGCCCCGGGACTATTTACGAGCAGTACTTC
CASSPGTIYEQYF
>TRBJ2-1|-|TRBV7-9|-
TGTGCCAGCAGCCCCCGGCCTGACAATGAGCAGTTCTTC
CASSPRPDNEQFF
>TRBJ2-5|-|TRBV7-6|TRBD1
TGTGCCAGCAGTTTAACAGGGGGTCCCCAAGAGACCCAGTACTTC
CASSLTGGPQETQYF
>TRBJ1-1|few|TRBV24-1|-
TGTGCCACCAGTGATCATCCTAGCGCGGGGGTAGAAGAAGCTTTCTTT
CATSDHPSAGVEEAFF
>TRBJ2-2|many|TRBV19|TRBD1
TGTGCCACAGAGAGGGGGACAGGGGTCGGGGAGCTGTTTTTT
CATERGTGVGELFF
>TRBJ1-1|many|TRBV7-2|-
TGTGCCAGCAGCCGAGCGGGTTTTGGCACTGAAGCTTTCTTT
CASSRAGFGTEAFF
>TRBJ1-5|-|TRBV19|-
TGTGCCAGTAGTATGGGGGGCGGGGGGTCGGGTCAGCCCCAGCATTTT
CASSMGGGGSGQPQHF
>TRBJ1-1|many|TRBV11-2|-
TGTGCCAGCAGCTCGACGGGGCGAAGCACTGAAGCTTTCTTT
CASSSTGRSTEAFF
>TRBJ2-1|many|TRBV6-5|TRBD2
TGTGCCAGCAATTCCCATCTCGGGGGGGGGTCCTACAATGAGCAGTTCTTC
CASNSHLGGGSYNEQFF
>TRBJ2-5|many|TRBV11-2|-
TGTGCCAGCAGCGGATTAGGGGCAGGGCAAGAGACCCAGTACTTC
CASSGLGAGQETQYF
>TRBJ1-4|-|TRBV4-3|-
TGCGCCAGCAGCCAAGCCCGCCGGGGAAATGAAAAACTGTTTTTT
CASSQARRGNEKLFF
>TRBJ1-2|many|TRBV19|-
TGTGCCAGTGCCAGGACAGCGTCTAACTATGGCTACACCTTC
CASARTASNYGYTF
>TRBJ1-5|few|TRBV6-5|-
TGTGCCAGCAAAGGAGGGGTAAATCAGCCCCAGCATTTT
CASKGGVNQPQHF
>TRBJ2-1|-|TRBV6-6|TRBD2
TGTGCCACAGGAAAAGCGGGAGGGCGGCGCAATGAGCAGTTCTTC
CATGKAGGRRNEQFF
>TRBJ1-1|many|TRBV19|-
TGTGCCAGTAGTAAGGGGCCCGGGACCGCATGGGGAGCTTTCTTT
CASSKGPGTAWGAFF
>TRBJ2-7|-|TRBV5-1|-
TGCGCCAGCAGCTTAGACACTAACTCCTACGAGCAGTACTTC
CASSLDTNSYEQYF
>TRBJ2-1|few|TRBV20-1|TRBD2
TGCAGTGCTAGTGGGACTAGCGATATTGAGCAGTTCTTC
CSASGTSDIEQFF
>TRBJ2-2|many|TRBV7-2|-
TGTGCCAGCAGCTTAGTCCTGTCCGGGGAGCTGTTTTTT
CASSLVLSGELFF
>TRBJ1-1|-|TRBV6-1|-
TGTGCCAGCACCCGGGGGGGGAGCGTCACTGAAGCTTTCTTT
CASTRGGSVTEAFF
>TRBJ2-5|many|TRBV12-3/TRBV12-4|-
TGTGCCAGCAGTTTGAGTCCCAGGGAGCTCCAAGAGACCCAGTACTTC
CASSLSPRELQETQYF
>TRBJ2-7|few|TRBV20-1|-
TGCAGTGCTAGCCCCGTCGGCACCAACTCTGCGCAGTACTTC
CSASPVGTNSAQYF
>TRBJ1-5|-|TRBV11-2|-
TGTGCCAGCAGCTTAGTATTAAGGACAGCAGGCCAGCCCCAGCATTTT
CASSLVLRTAGQPQHF
>TRBJ2-1|-|TRBV6-2/TRBV6-3|TRBD2
TGTGCCAGCAGTCGGCTAGCGGGAACGGAGTTCTTC
CASSRLAGTEFF
>TRBJ2-3|many|TRBV4-3|TRBD2
TGCGCCAGCAGCCAAGATCGTGGGGGGGTTGGGGGTGGAGCCGCCGATACGCAGTATTTT
CASSQDRGGVGGGAADTQYF
>TRBJ2-7|-|TRBV6-6|-
TGTGCCAGCAGTTCCCTTCTCGGACTCAACTCCTACGAGCAGTACTTC
CASSSLLGLNSYEQYF
>TRBJ1-1|-|TRBV2|-
TGTGCCAGCAGTGAACAGAGGGGGTACACTGAAGCTTTCTTT
CASSEQRGYTEAFF
>TRBJ2-5|many|TRBV24-1|-
TGTGCCACCAGTGATTTAACAGGCCACGCGACCCAGTACTTC
CATSDLTGHATQYF
>TRBJ2-7|-|TRBV18|-
TGTGCCAGCTCAAGAGAAGGGGGTGCCTACGAGCAGTACTTC
CASSREGGAYEQYF
>TRBJ1-1|many|TRBV7-2|-
TGTGCCAGCAGCTTAGAGGGGGGGCGCGGGAAAGCTTTCTTT
CASSLEGGRGKAFF
>TRBJ1-3|many|TRBV2|-
TGTGCCAGCAGTGAAGCACCAGCTGGAAACACCATATATTTT
CASSEAPAGNTIYF
>TRBJ2-3|-|TRBV15|-
TGTGCCACCAGCAGCCCCAAAGGAGGGGGGGGCCTTCCGGATACGCAGTATTTT
CATSSPKGGGGLPDTQYF
>TRBJ2-7|-|TRBV14|-
TGTGCCAGCAGCTCTTGGGGCCTGGGGGAGCAGTACTTC
CASSSWGLGEQYF
>TRBJ1-6|many|TRBV7-2|-
TGTGCCAGCAGCTTTCAGGCAGCATATAATTCACCCCTCCACTTT
CASSFQAAYNSPLHF
>TRBJ2-5|many|TRBV2|TRBD1
TGTGCCAGCACTGTACAGGGGAGTGGGGAGACCCAGTACTTC
CASTVQGSGETQYF
>TRBJ2-5|-|TRBV6-6|-
TGTGCCAGCAGTCCACGGACAAGCGAGACCCAGTACTTC
CASSPRTSETQYF
>TRBJ2-1|-|TRBV24-1|-
TGTGCCACCAGTGATTTGACTACCGGGACGGGTAGCAATGAGCAGTTCTTC
CATSDLTTGTGSNEQFF
>TRBJ1-2|many|TRBV12-3/TRBV12-4|TRBD1
TGTGCCAGCAGTCCCGGACAGGGTGACCATGGCTACACCTTC
CASSPGQGDHGYTF
>TRBJ1-4|few|TRBV28|-
TGTGCCAGCAGTTTATTGGGCTCTTCGAATGAAAAACTGTTTTTT
CASSLLGSSNEKLFF
>TRBJ1-1|many|TRBV7-8|-
TGTGCCAGCAGCCTAACCAGGGAAAATAAGGACACTGAAGCTTTCTTT
CASSLTRENKDTEAFF
>TRBJ2-5|many|TRBV7-2|-
TGTGCCAGCAGCTTAGCGCAGGGGACCCAGTACTTC
CASSLAQGTQYF
>TRBJ2-3|few|TRBV7-3|-
TGTGCCAGCAGCCTGGTCGGGACTCTTAACACAGATACGCAGTATTTT
CASSLVGTLNTDTQYF
>TRBJ2-1|-|TRBV28|TRBD2
TGTGCCAGCAGTCTAGGGCCTAGCGGGAGGGCCTTCAATGAGCAGTTCTTC
CASSLGPSGRAFNEQFF
>TRBJ2-6|many|TRBV28|TRBD1
TGTGCCAGCAAGGGGACAGGGTTCTCTGGGGCCAACGTCCTGACTTTC
CASKGTGFSGANVLTF
>TRBJ2-1|-|TRBV15|-
TGTGCCACCAGCAGCCGCAGGGATTATGAGCAGTTCTTC
CATSSRRDYEQFF
>TRBJ2-3|many|TRBV3-1|TRBD1
TGTGCCAGCAGCCAAGAGAGGACAGGGGGAACAGATACGCAGTATTTT
CASSQERTGGTDTQYF
>TRBJ2-1|-|TRBV20-1|-
TGCAGTTTAGCGGACAATGAGCAGTTCTTC
CSLADNEQFF